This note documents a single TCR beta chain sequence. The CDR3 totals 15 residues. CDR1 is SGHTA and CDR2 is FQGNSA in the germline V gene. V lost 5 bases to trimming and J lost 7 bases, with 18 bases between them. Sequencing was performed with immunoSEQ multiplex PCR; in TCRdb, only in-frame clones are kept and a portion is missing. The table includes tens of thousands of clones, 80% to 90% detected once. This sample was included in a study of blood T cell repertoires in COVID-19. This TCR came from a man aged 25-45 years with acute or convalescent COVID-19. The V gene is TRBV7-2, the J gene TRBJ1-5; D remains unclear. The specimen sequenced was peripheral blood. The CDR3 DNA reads TGTGCCAGCAGCCAAGACGGGAAGGGATACCAGCCCCAGCATTTT. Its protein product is CASSQDGKGYQPQHF.